Shown below are 3 T cell receptor beta chains from a single sample sequenced in a study of T cell responses to AZD1222 COVID-19 vaccine. TCRdb keeps only in-frame clones here, not all; method: immunoSEQ multiplex PCR. The profile covers about 120,000 clones, with 89% appearing a single time and about 1.4% taken by the ten largest. Source: peripheral blood, taken on day 0 of AZD1222 vaccination. These receptors were taken from an adult in good health.

The chain recombines TRBV7-9 with TRBJ2-1, with D hard to call. The V gene lost 5 bases and the J gene lost 12 bases, with 11 bases spanning the gap. The CDR3 is made up of 11 amino acids. Per germline, CDR1 SEHNR and CDR2 FQNEAQ (reference sequence). CDR3 bases: TGTGCCAGCAGCGGCCCTAGAGGGCAGTTCTTC. As protein: CASSGPRGQFF.

V and J are TRBV25-1 and TRBJ2-5, with 7 bases identical to TRBD1. The CDR3 totals 16 residues. The trim removed 5 bases at V and 1 base at J, leaving 10 bases unmatched. Per the germline V gene, CDR1 is MGHDK and CDR2 is SYGVNS. The DNA of the CDR3 is TGTGCCAGCAGTCAGAGGACAGGAACCATCCAAGAGACCCAGTACTTC. This encodes CASSQRTGTIQETQYF.

The chain combines TRBV28 with TRBJ2-1, with 11 positions matching TRBD2. After removal of 6 bases from V and 0 bases from J, the junction contained 16 bases not matched to a gene. Germline V gives CDR1 MDHEN, CDR2 SYDVKM. This CDR3 spans 20 amino acids. Here the CDR3 DNA reads TGTGCCAGCAGCGGAACCGGGACTAGCGGAGGGGGGACCTCCTACAATGAGCAGTTCTTC. Translated, it gives CASSGTGTSGGGTSYNEQFF.